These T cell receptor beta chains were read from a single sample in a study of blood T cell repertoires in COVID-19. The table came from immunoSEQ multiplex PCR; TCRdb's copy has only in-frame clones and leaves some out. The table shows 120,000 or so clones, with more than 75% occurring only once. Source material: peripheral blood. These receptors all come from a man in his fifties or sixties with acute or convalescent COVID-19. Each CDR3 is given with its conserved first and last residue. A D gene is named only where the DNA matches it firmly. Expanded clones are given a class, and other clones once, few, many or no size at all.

CDR3 DNA: TGTGCCAGCAGCTTGGGCCCAGGAGGGGATCAGCCCCAGCATTTT
CDR3 protein: CASSLGPGGDQPQHF
V gene: TRBV5-6
D gene: NA
J gene: TRBJ1-5
clone size: NA

CDR3 DNA: TGTGCCAGTAGTATAGGGACTAGCGGGGCATACGAGCAGTACTTC
CDR3 protein: CASSIGTSGAYEQYF
V gene: TRBV19
D gene: TRBD2
J gene: TRBJ2-7
clone size: few

CDR3 DNA: TGTGCCACCAGTGGAGGGGGTTACACTGAAGCTTTCTTT
CDR3 protein: CATSGGGYTEAFF
V gene: TRBV24-1
D gene: NA
J gene: TRBJ1-1
clone size: NA

CDR3 DNA: TGTGCCATCAGTCGAGGGGGTAGCGGGGAGGATGAGCAGTTCTTC
CDR3 protein: CAISRGGSGEDEQFF
V gene: TRBV10-3
D gene: TRBD2
J gene: TRBJ2-1
clone size: NA

CDR3 DNA: TGTGCCAGCAGTTACTCTAGGACTAGAAACGAGCAGTACTTC
CDR3 protein: CASSYSRTRNEQYF
V gene: TRBV6-2/TRBV6-3
D gene: TRBD2
J gene: TRBJ2-7
clone size: NA

CDR3 DNA: TGTGCCAGCAGTTTCCGAGGACACGGCCCCTACAATGAGCAGTTCTTC
CDR3 protein: CASSFRGHGPYNEQFF
V gene: TRBV28
D gene: NA
J gene: TRBJ2-1
clone size: once

CDR3 DNA: TGCGCCAGCAGCATTGGGGGACTAGCGGGAGGAGGCTCCTACAATGAGCAGTTCTTC
CDR3 protein: CASSIGGLAGGGSYNEQFF
V gene: TRBV5-1
D gene: TRBD2
J gene: TRBJ2-1
clone size: NA

CDR3 DNA: TGTGCCAGCAGTTACTCTGAGGATAACTATGGCTACACCTTC
CDR3 protein: CASSYSEDNYGYTF
V gene: TRBV6-5
D gene: NA
J gene: TRBJ1-2
clone size: NA

CDR3 DNA: TGTGCCAGCAGGCTGGGACAGGGGAACTATGGCTACACCTTC
CDR3 protein: CASRLGQGNYGYTF
V gene: TRBV5-6
D gene: TRBD1
J gene: TRBJ1-2
clone size: NA

CDR3 DNA: TGTGCCAGCAGTCCGGGGGGCCTTCCAAACATTCAGTACTTC
CDR3 protein: CASSPGGLPNIQYF
V gene: TRBV7-2
D gene: NA
J gene: TRBJ2-4
clone size: once

CDR3 DNA: TGTGCCAGCAAAGTAGGGGGAGCAGTCGGCGAGCAGTACTTC
CDR3 protein: CASKVGGAVGEQYF
V gene: TRBV2
D gene: NA
J gene: TRBJ2-7
clone size: NA

CDR3 DNA: TGCAGCGTCCAGGCTAGCGGGTCCATCAATGAGCAGTTCTTC
CDR3 protein: CSVQASGSINEQFF
V gene: TRBV29-1
D gene: TRBD2
J gene: TRBJ2-1
clone size: NA

CDR3 DNA: TGTGCCAGCAACGAAGACGAGCAGCGTCATGAGCAGTTCTTC
CDR3 protein: CASNEDEQRHEQFF
V gene: TRBV11-2
D gene: NA
J gene: TRBJ2-1
clone size: NA

CDR3 DNA: TGTGCCAGCAGCCAAGAAGGGAACAGGGACCACGAGCAGTACTTC
CDR3 protein: CASSQEGNRDHEQYF
V gene: TRBV4-2
D gene: NA
J gene: TRBJ2-7
clone size: NA

CDR3 DNA: TGCGCCAGCAGCCAAGCCTCTGAGAGTTCGAACACAGATACGCAGTATTTT
CDR3 protein: CASSQASESSNTDTQYF
V gene: TRBV4-1
D gene: NA
J gene: TRBJ2-3
clone size: NA

CDR3 DNA: TGTGCCAGCAGTTACGGGACAGGGGCCCGCCCAGTTGGCTACACCTTC
CDR3 protein: CASSYGTGARPVGYTF
V gene: TRBV6-5
D gene: TRBD1
J gene: TRBJ1-2
clone size: NA

CDR3 DNA: TGTGCCAGCAGCTTAGGCCTAGCGGGGGACTACGAGCAGTACTTC
CDR3 protein: CASSLGLAGDYEQYF
V gene: TRBV7-2
D gene: TRBD2
J gene: TRBJ2-7
clone size: NA

CDR3 DNA: TGTGCCAGCAGCCTTACGCCAACAGGGAACTATGGCTACACCTTC
CDR3 protein: CASSLTPTGNYGYTF
V gene: TRBV14
D gene: NA
J gene: TRBJ1-2
clone size: NA

CDR3 DNA: TGTGCCAGTAATGACGAAGGGGGCTCCTACGAGCAGTACTTC
CDR3 protein: CASNDEGGSYEQYF
V gene: TRBV19
D gene: NA
J gene: TRBJ2-7
clone size: NA

CDR3 DNA: TGCGCCAGCAGCCAAGATTCCGGGGCGGGGAGCGGGAGGACTGAAGCTTTCTTT
CDR3 protein: CASSQDSGAGSGRTEAFF
V gene: TRBV4-3
D gene: NA
J gene: TRBJ1-1
clone size: NA

CDR3 DNA: TGTGCCAGCAGCGTCAGGGTTAACTATGGCTACACCTTC
CDR3 protein: CASSVRVNYGYTF
V gene: TRBV9
D gene: NA
J gene: TRBJ1-2
clone size: NA

CDR3 DNA: TGTGCCAGCAGCTTAGGACTGTGGGATAATTCACCCCTCCACTTT
CDR3 protein: CASSLGLWDNSPLHF
V gene: TRBV7-9
D gene: NA
J gene: TRBJ1-6
clone size: NA

CDR3 DNA: TGCAGTGCTAGTGGCGTTTCAAACACCGGGGAGCTGTTTTTT
CDR3 protein: CSASGVSNTGELFF
V gene: TRBV20-1
D gene: NA
J gene: TRBJ2-2
clone size: once

CDR3 DNA: TGTGCCAGCAGCCAAGATCCCGGGTTCAACACCGGGGAGCTGTTTTTT
CDR3 protein: CASSQDPGFNTGELFF
V gene: TRBV3-1/TRBV3-2
D gene: NA
J gene: TRBJ2-2
clone size: NA

CDR3 DNA: TGTGCCAGCAGCTTTCCCGGGGTGAACTACGAGCAGTACTTC
CDR3 protein: CASSFPGVNYEQYF
V gene: TRBV5-4
D gene: NA
J gene: TRBJ2-7
clone size: NA

CDR3 DNA: TGTGCCAGCAGCGGATTCGGAGTAGCGGGTAATGAGCAGTTCTTC
CDR3 protein: CASSGFGVAGNEQFF
V gene: TRBV7-9
D gene: TRBD2
J gene: TRBJ2-1
clone size: NA